The entry below gives a single TCR beta chain sequence along with its context. Looked up from germline, CDR1 is PRHDT and CDR2 is FYEKMQ (reference sequence). The CDR3 is made up of 16 amino acids. J gave up 2 bases and V 0 bases, and 5 bases lay outside the gene matches. Repertoires were generated with immunoSEQ multiplex PCR, while TCRdb's copy carries only in-frame clones and drops some. The sample has some 270,000 clones, approximately 89% seen once. The data belong to a study of blood T cell repertoires in COVID-19. The rearrangement links TRBV13 to TRBJ2-3; 7 nucleotides match TRBD2. This TCR came from a woman in her thirties or forties who had recovered from COVID-19. The specimen sequenced was peripheral blood. The CDR3 DNA sequence: TGTGCCAGCAGCTTAGGTCCTAGCGGCCTCACAGATACGCAGTATTTT. It yields the protein CASSLGPSGLTDTQYF.